This TCR beta chain was sequenced for a study of CD8 T cells in ankylosing spondylitis. The study's findings and limits: In reactive arthritis synovial fluid and blood, some motif variants had been reported before. Apparently characteristic of ankylosing spondylitis blood was a TCR beta motif (roughly 8 highly homologous variants).

Each TCR beta library was made by quantitative 5'-RACE that incorporated molecular barcodes. Each CDR3 protein gets one entry after TCRdb re-called the 5' RACE reads with MiXCR. The sample shows about 500,000 distinct CDR3 sequences, 5.3% of them seen only once. Germline V lookup: CDR1 MDHEN, CDR2 SYDVKM. Trimming removed 6 bases from V and 1 base from J; junction bases left unmatched: 13. The CDR3 contains 17 residues. This clonotype has a count of ten or more. Antigen specificity is unknown. This receptor was identified in a male donor with ankylosing spondylitis. The sample taken for sequencing was blood, either unsorted or a sorted T cell fraction (not recorded which). The chain carries TRBV28 and TRBJ2-7, with TRBD1 matching over 9 bases. The chain's CDR3 is CASSTPISDRGSYEQYF. CDR3 in DNA: TGTGCCAGCAGCACGCCTATCTCGGACAGGGGATCCTACGAGCAGTACTTC. Full variable domain (rest looked up from reference TRBV28 and TRBJ2-7): DVKVTQSSRYLVKRTGEKVFLECVQDMDHENMFWYRQDPGLGLRLIYFSYDVKMKEKGDIPEGYSVSREKKERFSLILESASTNQTSMYLCASSTPISDRGSYEQYFGPGTRLTVT.